This T cell receptor beta chain was recorded in a study of Graves' ophthalmopathy and Graves' hyperthyroidism. V lost 0 bases and J 7 bases, leaving 16 bases between the germline ends. The CDR3 covers 15 residues. Germline assignment: CDR1 SGHRS and CDR2 YFSETQ. The authors amplified TCR beta CDR3 regions from RNA transcripts. HTBI primers served in a first-round RT-PCR, which a second-round multiplex PCR followed. TCRdb reprocessed the multiplex PCR reads via MiXCR and lists one record per CDR3 protein. The sample yields roughly 400,000 distinct CDR3 sequences, less than 20% seen once. The count of this clonotype is one. Being one base from a much bigger clone, this may be a read error.

The sequence was obtained from a young woman with stable Graves' hyperthyroidism. This sequence joins TRBV5-1 and TRBJ1-2; D not certain. The sample comprised peripheral blood. The CDR3 is CASSLEGLWLAGYTF. For the CDR3, the DNA is TGCGCCAGCAGCTTGGAGGGTCTCTGGTTAGCTGGCTACACCTTC.